These T cell receptor beta chains were read from a single sample in a study of cytomegalovirus exposure and HLA in healthy donors. Produced via immunoSEQ multiplex PCR; TCRdb's table is partial and in-frame only. The sample includes some 150,000 clones. Sequenced: PBMCs. Receptors originate from a woman under 30 in good health and CMV-seropositive. Both conserved end residues are part of each CDR3. Fields, in order: D gene, V gene, J gene, CDR3 protein, CDR3 DNA. D genes are given only for firm matches.

d_gene: NA
v_gene: TRBV4-3
j_gene: TRBJ1-2
CDR3aa: CASSQDLLHVCF
CDR3nt: TGCGCCAGCAGCCAAGATCTCTTACACGTATGTTTC

d_gene: NA
v_gene: TRBV2
j_gene: TRBJ1-1
CDR3aa: CASSVYVNTEAFF
CDR3nt: TGTGCCAGCAGTGTCTACGTGAACACTGAAGCTTTCTTT

d_gene: NA
v_gene: TRBV12-5
j_gene: TRBJ1-1
CDR3aa: CASGLSMNTEAFF
CDR3nt: TGTGCTAGTGGTTTGTCCATGAACACTGAAGCTTTCTTT

d_gene: NA
v_gene: TRBV30
j_gene: TRBJ2-1
CDR3aa: CAWSGGYNEQFF
CDR3nt: TGTGCCTGGAGTGGCGGATACAATGAGCAGTTCTTC

d_gene: NA
v_gene: TRBV18
j_gene: TRBJ1-2
CDR3aa: CASSPGVGIPYGYTF
CDR3nt: TGTGCCAGCTCACCAGGGGTCGGGATACCCTATGGCTACACCTTC

d_gene: NA
v_gene: TRBV5-6
j_gene: TRBJ1-1
CDR3aa: CASSWRPTGNTEAFF
CDR3nt: TGTGCCAGCAGCTGGAGACCGACGGGGAACACTGAAGCTTTCTTT

d_gene: TRBD1
v_gene: TRBV28
j_gene: TRBJ1-2
CDR3aa: CASSSGTGYYGYTF
CDR3nt: TGTGCCAGCAGTTCGGGGACAGGCTACTATGGCTACACCTTC

d_gene: NA
v_gene: TRBV7-9
j_gene: TRBJ2-1
CDR3aa: CASSLARSSYNEQFF
CDR3nt: TGTGCCAGCAGCTTAGCCCGCAGCTCCTACAATGAGCAGTTCTTC

d_gene: TRBD2
v_gene: TRBV18
j_gene: TRBJ2-7
CDR3aa: CASSPGGGPYEQYF
CDR3nt: TGTGCCAGCTCACCTGGCGGGGGTCCCTACGAGCAGTACTTC

d_gene: TRBD2
v_gene: TRBV5-1
j_gene: TRBJ2-1
CDR3aa: CASSLTGTKSEQFF
CDR3nt: TGCGCCAGCAGCTTGACCGGGACTAAGAGTGAGCAGTTCTTC

d_gene: TRBD2
v_gene: TRBV19
j_gene: TRBJ2-7
CDR3aa: CASSRTSGAYEQYF
CDR3nt: TGTGCCAGCTCTAGGACTAGCGGTGCCTACGAGCAGTACTTC

d_gene: TRBD1
v_gene: TRBV7-2
j_gene: TRBJ1-2
CDR3aa: CASSWGDRAGGYTF
CDR3nt: TGTGCCAGCAGCTGGGGGGACAGGGCCGGAGGCTACACCTTC

d_gene: NA
v_gene: TRBV13
j_gene: TRBJ2-1
CDR3aa: CASSLRAGAENEQFF
CDR3nt: TGTGCCAGCAGCTTAAGGGCGGGGGCCGAAAATGAGCAGTTCTTC

d_gene: TRBD2
v_gene: TRBV6-6
j_gene: TRBJ2-5
CDR3aa: CASSYRGGPQETQYF
CDR3nt: TGTGCCAGCAGTTACCGGGGGGGGCCTCAAGAGACCCAGTACTTC

d_gene: NA
v_gene: TRBV6-1
j_gene: TRBJ1-5
CDR3aa: CASSEKAAVNQPQHF
CDR3nt: TGTGCCAGCAGTGAAAAGGCGGCGGTTAATCAGCCCCAGCATTTT

d_gene: TRBD1
v_gene: TRBV6-5
j_gene: TRBJ1-2
CDR3aa: CASSPTGVGYTF
CDR3nt: TGTGCCAGCAGCCCGACAGGGGTCGGCTACACCTTC

d_gene: NA
v_gene: TRBV2
j_gene: TRBJ1-3
CDR3aa: CASSLTGISGNTIYF
CDR3nt: TGTGCCAGCAGTTTGACAGGAATCTCTGGAAACACCATATATTTT

d_gene: TRBD1
v_gene: TRBV6-1
j_gene: TRBJ1-5
CDR3aa: CASSIGDSQPQHF
CDR3nt: TGTGCCAGCAGTATAGGGGACAGTCAGCCCCAGCATTTT

d_gene: NA
v_gene: TRBV7-9
j_gene: TRBJ2-5
CDR3aa: CASSPWGGARETQYF
CDR3nt: TGTGCCAGCAGCCCTTGGGGGGGGGCCAGGGAGACCCAGTACTTC

d_gene: NA
v_gene: TRBV4-3
j_gene: TRBJ1-2
CDR3aa: CASSQENRLYGYTF
CDR3nt: TGCGCCAGCAGCCAAGAAAACAGACTATATGGCTACACCTTC

d_gene: TRBD1
v_gene: TRBV2
j_gene: TRBJ1-5
CDR3aa: CASRDHRDRAAVYSNQPQHF
CDR3nt: TGTGCCAGCAGGGATCACCGGGACAGGGCTGCCGTTTATAGCAATCAGCCCCAGCATTTT

d_gene: TRBD2
v_gene: TRBV9
j_gene: TRBJ2-3
CDR3aa: CASSASAGGPPDMQYF
CDR3nt: TGTGCCAGCAGCGCGTCGGCGGGAGGGCCCCCAGATATGCAGTATTTT

d_gene: NA
v_gene: TRBV18
j_gene: TRBJ1-1
CDR3aa: CASSPGGGNTEAFF
CDR3nt: TGTGCCAGCTCACCCGGGGGAGGGAACACTGAAGCTTTCTTT

d_gene: TRBD1
v_gene: TRBV29-1
j_gene: TRBJ1-2
CDR3aa: CSGSQGDSNYGYTF
CDR3nt: TGCAGCGGATCACAGGGGGATTCTAACTATGGCTACACCTTC

d_gene: TRBD1
v_gene: TRBV5-6
j_gene: TRBJ1-2
CDR3aa: CASSLRDSYGYTF
CDR3nt: TGTGCCAGCAGCTTGAGGGACAGCTATGGCTACACCTTC

d_gene: NA
v_gene: TRBV6-1
j_gene: TRBJ2-7
CDR3aa: CASSAARWYF
CDR3nt: TGTGCCAGCAGTGCAGCCAGATGGTACTTC

d_gene: TRBD2
v_gene: TRBV29-1
j_gene: TRBJ2-1
CDR3aa: CSANEGTSGINEQFF
CDR3nt: TGCAGCGCGAACGAGGGGACTAGCGGAATCAATGAGCAGTTCTTC

d_gene: NA
v_gene: TRBV6-5
j_gene: TRBJ2-7
CDR3aa: CASSYSAGKTYEQYF
CDR3nt: TGTGCCAGCAGTTACTCGGCCGGGAAAACCTACGAGCAGTACTTC

d_gene: NA
v_gene: TRBV5-4
j_gene: TRBJ2-1
CDR3aa: CASSLRSGRAYNEQFF
CDR3nt: TGTGCCAGCAGCTTACGTAGCGGACGGGCCTACAATGAGCAGTTCTTC

d_gene: TRBD1
v_gene: TRBV28
j_gene: TRBJ1-5
CDR3aa: CASSSGTGNQPQHF
CDR3nt: TGTGCCAGCAGTTCCGGGACAGGGAATCAGCCCCAGCATTTT

d_gene: NA
v_gene: TRBV11-3
j_gene: TRBJ1-1
CDR3aa: CASSDGVNTEAFF
CDR3nt: TGTGCCAGCAGCGATGGAGTGAACACTGAAGCTTTCTTT

d_gene: TRBD1
v_gene: TRBV5-1
j_gene: TRBJ2-1
CDR3aa: CASSLALLQGASYNEQFF
CDR3nt: TGCGCCAGCAGCTTGGCCTTATTACAGGGGGCCTCCTACAATGAGCAGTTCTTC

d_gene: NA
v_gene: TRBV30
j_gene: TRBJ1-5
CDR3aa: CAWSLTTNQPQHF
CDR3nt: TGTGCCTGGAGCCTTACAACAAATCAGCCCCAGCATTTT

d_gene: TRBD1
v_gene: TRBV4-1
j_gene: TRBJ1-2
CDR3aa: CASSPPPGQGGGGYTF
CDR3nt: TGCGCCAGCAGCCCCCCACCGGGACAGGGGGGAGGTGGCTACACCTTC

d_gene: NA
v_gene: TRBV5-1
j_gene: TRBJ2-1
CDR3aa: CASSLGQGRNEQFF
CDR3nt: TGCGCCAGCAGCTTGGGGCAGGGAAGGAATGAGCAGTTCTTC

d_gene: NA
v_gene: TRBV15
j_gene: TRBJ1-1
CDR3aa: CATSRDSGTEAFF
CDR3nt: TGTGCCACCAGCAGAGATTCGGGCACTGAAGCTTTCTTT

d_gene: NA
v_gene: TRBV2
j_gene: TRBJ1-2
CDR3aa: CASSAGPNYGYTF
CDR3nt: TGTGCCAGCAGTGCAGGGCCCAACTATGGCTACACCTTC

d_gene: NA
v_gene: TRBV2
j_gene: TRBJ1-5
CDR3aa: CASKWVGEGNQPQHF
CDR3nt: TGTGCCAGCAAATGGGTAGGGGAGGGTAATCAGCCCCAGCATTTT

d_gene: TRBD1
v_gene: TRBV7-9
j_gene: TRBJ1-1
CDR3aa: CASRQDRVTEAFF
CDR3nt: TGTGCCAGCAGGCAAGACAGGGTCACTGAAGCTTTCTTT

d_gene: NA
v_gene: TRBV5-4
j_gene: TRBJ1-4
CDR3aa: CASSVGGGGLFEKLFF
CDR3nt: TGTGCCAGCAGCGTTGGCGGGGGGGGGCTATTTGAAAAACTGTTTTTT

d_gene: NA
v_gene: TRBV5-6
j_gene: TRBJ1-2
CDR3aa: CASSRGGSFGYGYTF
CDR3nt: TGTGCCAGCAGCCGCGGGGGCAGCTTTGGCTATGGCTACACCTTC

d_gene: NA
v_gene: TRBV25-1
j_gene: TRBJ2-7
CDR3aa: CASSDRDYEQYF
CDR3nt: TGTGCCAGCAGTGACCGGGATTACGAGCAGTACTTC

d_gene: NA
v_gene: TRBV19
j_gene: TRBJ2-3
CDR3aa: CASSVGLEADTQYF
CDR3nt: TGTGCCAGTAGTGTCGGCCTAGAGGCAGATACGCAGTATTTT

d_gene: NA
v_gene: TRBV18
j_gene: TRBJ2-4
CDR3aa: CASSPLGSGTLAKNIQYF
CDR3nt: TGTGCCAGCTCACCTTTGGGTTCTGGGACTTTAGCCAAAAACATTCAGTACTTC

d_gene: NA
v_gene: TRBV5-6
j_gene: TRBJ2-3
CDR3aa: CASSGPPYTDTQYF
CDR3nt: TGTGCCAGCAGCGGGCCGCCTTACACAGATACGCAGTATTTT

d_gene: NA
v_gene: TRBV18
j_gene: TRBJ2-3
CDR3aa: CASSPLSTGEGDTQYF
CDR3nt: TGTGCCAGCTCACCCCTGTCGACAGGGGAGGGAGATACGCAGTATTTT

d_gene: NA
v_gene: TRBV18
j_gene: TRBJ2-2
CDR3aa: CASSPGGVSNTGELFF
CDR3nt: TGTGCCAGCTCCCCTGGGGGCGTATCGAACACCGGGGAGCTGTTTTTT

d_gene: TRBD1
v_gene: TRBV2
j_gene: TRBJ1-5
CDR3aa: CASRDRGYSNQPQHF
CDR3nt: TGTGCCAGCCGGGACAGGGGCTATAGCAATCAGCCCCAGCATTTT

d_gene: TRBD2
v_gene: TRBV9
j_gene: TRBJ2-3
CDR3aa: CASPKTSGITDTQYF
CDR3nt: TGTGCCAGCCCCAAGACTAGCGGGATTACAGATACGCAGTATTTT

d_gene: TRBD1
v_gene: TRBV6-6
j_gene: TRBJ1-4
CDR3aa: CASRRTGDMEKLFF
CDR3nt: TGTGCCAGCAGAAGGACAGGGGATATGGAAAAACTGTTTTTT